The TCR beta chain under discussion was sequenced for a study of neoadjuvant anti-PD-1 for oral cavity cancer. Looking at the study overall: Patients mostly received three to four biweekly nivolumab doses at 3 mg/kg before surgery. Notes on the study in general: Post-treatment tumors with larger preexisting clones showed more shrinkage.

The sample's time point: after neoadjuvant nivolumab, at surgical resection. The length of the CDR3 is 15 residues. Germline values: CDR1 LNHNV, CDR2 YYDKDF (reference sequence). Trimming left V 1 base short and J 4 bases short, with 13 bases between. Survey sequencing of tumors mostly used about 4.8 ug DNA, two replicates. TCRdb's copy holds only in-frame clones and misses some; the assay was immunoSEQ multiplex PCR. The profile covers tens of thousands of clones, with under 45% appearing a single time and around 40% taken by the ten largest. Remarks on this clone: Its antigen remains unidentified.

The chain recombines TRBV15 with TRBJ2-5; D possibly matches TRBD1 or TRBD2 (5 bases each). The TCR sequence derives from a person aged 35 to 85 with oral cavity squamous cell carcinoma. This specimen was tumor tissue, taken after nivolumab (anti-PD-1) treatment. The CDR3 loop is CATSRARGRLETQYF. In DNA form, the CDR3 reads TGTGCCACCAGCAGAGCCCGGGGCAGGTTAGAGACCCAGTACTTC.